A selection of T cell receptor beta chains follows, all from one sample in a study of T cells in localized non-small cell lung cancer. Sequenced by immunoSEQ multiplex PCR; TCRdb stores in-frame clones only, minus some. The data show more than 15,000 clones, over 75% seen once. Material: peripheral blood, obtained before any cancer treatment. Receptors were obtained from a man between 40 and 69 years old with stage I lung adenocarcinoma. The CDR3 runs from the conserved cysteine through the conserved F or W. Fields, in order: CDR3 length, D gene, clone size, V gene, J gene, CDR3 protein, CDR3 DNA. D genes are given only for firm matches. Part of the rows lack a size; the others show once, few, many or a class for expanded clones.

>13|TRBD1|-|TRBV6-6|TRBJ2-7
CASSYSEDRKQYF
TGTGCCAGCAGTTACAGCGAGGACAGGAAGCAGTACTTC
>14|-|-|TRBV6-1|TRBJ2-7
CASSDRDGTYEQYF
TGTGCCAGCAGCGACCGGGACGGGACCTACGAGCAGTACTTC
>14|TRBD2|-|TRBV5-1|TRBJ2-1
CASRGEGSYNEQFF
TGCGCCAGTCGGGGGGAGGGCTCCTACAATGAGCAGTTCTTC
>13|TRBD1|few|TRBV29-1|TRBJ2-5
CSVDQGAGETQYF
TGCAGCGTCGACCAGGGGGCCGGGGAGACCCAGTACTTC
>11|-|few|TRBV25-1|TRBJ1-5
CASSGGFLQHF
TGTGCCAGCAGTGGAGGGTTTCTCCAGCATTTT
>16|-|-|TRBV19|TRBJ1-5
CASSPKGSRGNQPQHF
TGTGCCAGTAGTCCAAAGGGATCCCGAGGCAATCAGCCCCAGCATTTT
>13|-|-|TRBV18|TRBJ1-5
CASSPLPAWPQHF
TGTGCCAGCTCACCGCTCCCTGCGTGGCCCCAGCATTTT
>15|-|-|TRBV1|TRBJ1-1
CTSRVVHPARGEAFF
TGCACCAGCAGAGTGGTGCACCCGGCCAGAGGGGAGGCTTTCTTT
>16|TRBD2|once|TRBV9|TRBJ2-3
CASSPRAGGVTDTQYF
TGTGCCAGCAGCCCCCGAGCGGGGGGGGTCACAGATACGCAGTATTTT
>13|-|-|TRBV6-5|TRBJ1-1
CASSFPRGAEAFF
TGTGCCAGCAGTTTTCCGAGGGGGGCTGAAGCTTTCTTT
>13|-|-|TRBV4-1|TRBJ2-7
CASGGQQSYEQYF
TGCGCCAGCGGCGGACAGCAATCCTACGAGCAGTACTTC
>14|TRBD1|-|TRBV2|TRBJ2-2
CASRADRLAGELFF
TGTGCCAGCAGGGCGGACAGGCTGGCCGGGGAGCTGTTTTTT
>16|TRBD2|once|TRBV6-6|TRBJ2-2
CASSYQAGWGTGELFF
TGTGCCAGCAGTTACCAAGCGGGGTGGGGCACCGGGGAGCTGTTTTTT
>13|-|-|TRBV9|TRBJ2-2
CAGGSGGTGELFF
TGTGCCGGGGGCTCCGGGGGCACCGGGGAGCTGTTTTTT
>13|-|-|TRBV5-1|TRBJ1-4
CASSPEGNEKLFF
TGCGCCAGCAGTCCGGAGGGTAATGAAAAACTGTTTTTT
>11|-|-|TRBV20-1|TRBJ2-2
CSASQSGELFF
TGCAGTGCTAGTCAGTCCGGGGAGCTGTTTTTT
>15|-|-|TRBV5-6|TRBJ2-2
CASSPQGSPAGELFF
TGTGCCAGCAGCCCGCAGGGATCACCCGCCGGGGAGCTGTTTTTT
>15|-|-|TRBV4-2|TRBJ2-1
CASSQAIREYNEQFF
TGTGCCAGCAGCCAAGCGATCCGGGAGTACAATGAGCAGTTCTTC
>16|-|-|TRBV27|TRBJ2-7
CASSPGGPIRNYEQYF
TGTGCCAGCAGTCCCGGGGGACCAATTCGGAACTACGAGCAGTACTTC
>14|-|-|TRBV5-1|TRBJ2-7
CASMMGSSSYEQYF
TGCGCCAGCATGATGGGGTCGAGCTCCTACGAGCAGTACTTC
>14|-|-|TRBV25-1|TRBJ2-3
CASSAFASTDTQYF
TGTGCCAGCAGTGCCTTCGCGAGCACAGATACGCAGTATTTT